These 5 T cell receptor beta chains came from one sample sequenced in a study of shared clonotypes between healthy human individuals. TCRdb's copy holds only in-frame clones and misses some; the assay was immunoSEQ multiplex PCR. The data show about 1.1 million clones, about 80% seen once. The specimen sequenced was memory CD4+ T cells from PBMCs. Subset noted: CD45RA-negative fraction. These receptors were collected from a man between 18 and 29 years old in good health. Some clones in this sample may be carry-over from other donors' samples.

This clone was seen many times. The V call is TRBV7-2, the J call TRBJ2-6, with D possibly TRBD1 on 6 matching bases. The germline V and J ends were trimmed by 8 bases and 0 bases, with 11 bases remaining between them. Germline V lookup: CDR1 SGHTA, CDR2 FQGNSA. CDR3 length equals 15 residues. The CDR3 DNA follows: TGTGCCAGCGGCGAGGGGGACTCTGGGGCCAACGTCCTGACTTTC. Amino acids: CASGEGDSGANVLTF.

The V call is TRBV7-9, the J call TRBJ1-2; tentatively, D is TRBD1 (6 bases). V dropped 5 bases and J dropped 3 bases, with 16 bases sitting between them. The germline V gene has CDR1 SEHNR and CDR2 FQNEAQ (reference sequence). This CDR3 comprises 15 residues. CDR3 bases: TGTGCCAGCAGCCCAATTGACAGGCCTTACTATGGCTACACCTTC. This sequence encodes CASSPIDRPYYGYTF.

This clone showed up just once. V usage is TRBV6-5 and J usage is TRBJ1-1, with 7 bases that match TRBD1. This CDR3 has 16 residues. Looked up from germline, CDR1 is MNHEY and CDR2 is SVGAGI. V lost 2 bases, J lost 2 bases, and 8 bases stayed unmatched. CDR3 sequence reads: CASSYTQGGINTEAFF. The DNA for the CDR3 is TGTGCCAGCAGTTACACGCAGGGGGGGATTAACACTGAAGCTTTCTTT.

V is TRBV5-8 and J is TRBJ2-1, with TRBD2 matching 12 bases. This CDR3 contains 15 residues. Trimming removed 5 bases from V and 4 bases from J; junction bases left unmatched: 4. CDR1 and CDR2 from the germline V gene are SGHTS and YDEGEE. The CDR3 nucleotides read TGTGCCAGCAGACTAGCGGGAGGTTTTTACAATGAGCAGTTCTTC. The encoded protein is CASRLAGGFYNEQFF. Full variable domain (outside the CDR3, taken from reference TRBV5-8 and TRBJ2-1): EAGVTQSPTHLIKTRGQQATLRCSPISGHTSVYWYQQALGLGLQFLLWYDEGEERNRGNFPPRFSGRQFPNYSSELNVNALELEDSALYLCASRLAGGFYNEQFFGPGTRLTVL.

V gene TRBV9 combines with J gene TRBJ2-7; D is possibly TRBD1 or TRBD2 (6 bases each). CDR3 length: 14 amino acids. Germline CDR1 reads SGDLS; CDR2 reads YYNGEE. Trimming stripped 4 bases from V and 2 bases from J, with 13 bases between. The CDR3 DNA is TGTGCCAGCAGCCAAGGGGGGCGCACCTACGAGCAGTACTTC. It is translated as CASSQGGRTYEQYF.